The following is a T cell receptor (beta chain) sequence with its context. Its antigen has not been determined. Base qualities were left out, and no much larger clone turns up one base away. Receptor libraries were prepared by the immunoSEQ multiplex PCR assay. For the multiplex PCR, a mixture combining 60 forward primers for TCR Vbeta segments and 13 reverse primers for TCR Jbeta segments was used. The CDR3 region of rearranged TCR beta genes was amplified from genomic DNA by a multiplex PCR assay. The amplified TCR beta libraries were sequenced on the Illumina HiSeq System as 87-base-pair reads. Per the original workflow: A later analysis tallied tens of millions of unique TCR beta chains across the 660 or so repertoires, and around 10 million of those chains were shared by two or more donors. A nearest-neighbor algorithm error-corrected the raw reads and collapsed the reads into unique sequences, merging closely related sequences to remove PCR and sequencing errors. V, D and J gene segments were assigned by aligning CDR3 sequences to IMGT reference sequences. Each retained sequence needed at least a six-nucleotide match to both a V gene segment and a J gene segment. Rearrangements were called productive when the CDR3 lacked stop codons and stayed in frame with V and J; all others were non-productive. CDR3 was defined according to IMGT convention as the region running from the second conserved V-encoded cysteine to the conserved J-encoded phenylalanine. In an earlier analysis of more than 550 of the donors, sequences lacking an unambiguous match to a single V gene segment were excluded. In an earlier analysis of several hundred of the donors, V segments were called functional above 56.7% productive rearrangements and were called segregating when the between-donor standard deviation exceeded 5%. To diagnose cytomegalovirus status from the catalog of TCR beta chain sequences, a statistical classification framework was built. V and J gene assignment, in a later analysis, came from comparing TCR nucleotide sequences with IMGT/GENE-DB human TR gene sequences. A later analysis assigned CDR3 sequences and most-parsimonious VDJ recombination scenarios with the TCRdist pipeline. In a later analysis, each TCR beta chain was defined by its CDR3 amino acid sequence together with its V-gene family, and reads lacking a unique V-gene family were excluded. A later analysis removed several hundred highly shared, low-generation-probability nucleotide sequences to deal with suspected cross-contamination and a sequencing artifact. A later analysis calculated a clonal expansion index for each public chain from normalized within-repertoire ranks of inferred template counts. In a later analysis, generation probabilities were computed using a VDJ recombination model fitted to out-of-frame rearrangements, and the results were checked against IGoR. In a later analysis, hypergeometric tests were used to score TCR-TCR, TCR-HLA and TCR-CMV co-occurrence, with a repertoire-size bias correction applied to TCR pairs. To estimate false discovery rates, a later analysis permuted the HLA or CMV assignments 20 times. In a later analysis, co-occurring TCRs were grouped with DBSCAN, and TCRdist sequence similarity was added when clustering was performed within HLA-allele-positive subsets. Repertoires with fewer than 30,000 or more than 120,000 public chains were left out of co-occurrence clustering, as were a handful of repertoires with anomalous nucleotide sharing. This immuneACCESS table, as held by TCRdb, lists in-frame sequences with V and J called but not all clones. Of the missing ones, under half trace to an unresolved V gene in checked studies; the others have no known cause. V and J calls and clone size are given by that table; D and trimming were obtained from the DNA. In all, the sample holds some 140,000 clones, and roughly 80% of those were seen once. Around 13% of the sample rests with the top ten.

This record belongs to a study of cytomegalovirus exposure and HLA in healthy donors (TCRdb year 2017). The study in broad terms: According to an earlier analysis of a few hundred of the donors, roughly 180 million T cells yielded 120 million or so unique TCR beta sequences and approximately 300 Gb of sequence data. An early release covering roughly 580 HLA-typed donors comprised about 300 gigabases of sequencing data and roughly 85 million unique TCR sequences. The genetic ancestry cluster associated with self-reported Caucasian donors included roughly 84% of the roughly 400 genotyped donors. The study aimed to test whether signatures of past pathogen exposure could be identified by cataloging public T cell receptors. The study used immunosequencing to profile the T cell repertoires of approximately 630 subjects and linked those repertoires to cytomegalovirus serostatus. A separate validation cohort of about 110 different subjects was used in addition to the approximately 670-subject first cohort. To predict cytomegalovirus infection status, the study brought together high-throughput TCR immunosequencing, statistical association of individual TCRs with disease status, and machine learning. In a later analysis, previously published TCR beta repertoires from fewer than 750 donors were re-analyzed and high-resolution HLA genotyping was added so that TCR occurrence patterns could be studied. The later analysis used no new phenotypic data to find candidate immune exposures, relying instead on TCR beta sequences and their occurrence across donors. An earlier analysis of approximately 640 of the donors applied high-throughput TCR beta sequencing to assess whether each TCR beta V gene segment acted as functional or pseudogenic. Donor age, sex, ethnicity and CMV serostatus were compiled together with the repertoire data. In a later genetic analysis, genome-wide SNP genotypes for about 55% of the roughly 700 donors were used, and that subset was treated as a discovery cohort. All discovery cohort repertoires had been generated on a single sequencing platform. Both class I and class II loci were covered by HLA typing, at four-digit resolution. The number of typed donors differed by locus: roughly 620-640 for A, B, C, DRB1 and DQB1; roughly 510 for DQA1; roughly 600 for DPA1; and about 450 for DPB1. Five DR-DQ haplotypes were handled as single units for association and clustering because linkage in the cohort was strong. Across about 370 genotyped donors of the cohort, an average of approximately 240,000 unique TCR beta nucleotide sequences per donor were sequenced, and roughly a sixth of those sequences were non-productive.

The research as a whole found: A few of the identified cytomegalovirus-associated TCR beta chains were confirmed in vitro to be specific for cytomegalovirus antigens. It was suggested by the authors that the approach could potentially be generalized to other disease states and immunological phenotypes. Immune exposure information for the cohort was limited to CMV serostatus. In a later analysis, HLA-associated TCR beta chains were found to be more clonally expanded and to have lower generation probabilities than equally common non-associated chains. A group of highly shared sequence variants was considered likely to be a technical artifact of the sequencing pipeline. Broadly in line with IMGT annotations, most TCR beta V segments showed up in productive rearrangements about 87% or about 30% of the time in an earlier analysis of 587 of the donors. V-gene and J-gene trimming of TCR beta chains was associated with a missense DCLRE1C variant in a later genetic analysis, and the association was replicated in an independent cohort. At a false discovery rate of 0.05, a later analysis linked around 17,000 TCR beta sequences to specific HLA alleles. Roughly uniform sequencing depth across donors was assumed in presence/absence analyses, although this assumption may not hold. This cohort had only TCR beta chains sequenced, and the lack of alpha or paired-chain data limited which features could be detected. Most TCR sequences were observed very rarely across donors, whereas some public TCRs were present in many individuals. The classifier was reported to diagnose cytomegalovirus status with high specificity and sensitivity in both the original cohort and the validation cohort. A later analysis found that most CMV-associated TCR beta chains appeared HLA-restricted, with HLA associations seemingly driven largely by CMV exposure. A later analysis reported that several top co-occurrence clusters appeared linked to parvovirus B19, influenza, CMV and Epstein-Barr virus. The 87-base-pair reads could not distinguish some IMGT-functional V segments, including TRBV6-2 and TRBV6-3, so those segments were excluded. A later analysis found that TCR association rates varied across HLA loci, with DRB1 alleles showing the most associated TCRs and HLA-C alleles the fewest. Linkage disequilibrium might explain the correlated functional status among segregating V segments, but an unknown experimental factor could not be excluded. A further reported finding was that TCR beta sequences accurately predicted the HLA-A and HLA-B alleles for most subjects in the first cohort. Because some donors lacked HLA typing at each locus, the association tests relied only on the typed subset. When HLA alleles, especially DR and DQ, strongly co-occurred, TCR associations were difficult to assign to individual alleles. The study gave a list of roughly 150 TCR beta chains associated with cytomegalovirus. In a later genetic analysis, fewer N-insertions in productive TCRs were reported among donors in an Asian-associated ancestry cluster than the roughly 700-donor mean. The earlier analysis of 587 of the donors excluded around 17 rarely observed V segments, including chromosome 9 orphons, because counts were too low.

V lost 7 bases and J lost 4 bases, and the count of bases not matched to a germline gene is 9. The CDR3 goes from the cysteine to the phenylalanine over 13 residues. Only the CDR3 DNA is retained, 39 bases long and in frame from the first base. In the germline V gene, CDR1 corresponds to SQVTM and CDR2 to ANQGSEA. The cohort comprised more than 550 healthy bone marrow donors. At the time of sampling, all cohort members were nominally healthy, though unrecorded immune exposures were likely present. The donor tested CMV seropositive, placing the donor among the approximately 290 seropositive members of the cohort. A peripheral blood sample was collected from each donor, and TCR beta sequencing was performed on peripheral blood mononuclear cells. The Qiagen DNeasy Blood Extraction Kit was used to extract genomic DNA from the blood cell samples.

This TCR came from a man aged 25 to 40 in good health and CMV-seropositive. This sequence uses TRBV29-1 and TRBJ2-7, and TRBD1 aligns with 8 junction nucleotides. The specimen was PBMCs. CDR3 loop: CSAGAGGGYEQYF. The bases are TGCAGCGCCGGAGCAGGGGGCGGATACGAGCAGTACTTC.